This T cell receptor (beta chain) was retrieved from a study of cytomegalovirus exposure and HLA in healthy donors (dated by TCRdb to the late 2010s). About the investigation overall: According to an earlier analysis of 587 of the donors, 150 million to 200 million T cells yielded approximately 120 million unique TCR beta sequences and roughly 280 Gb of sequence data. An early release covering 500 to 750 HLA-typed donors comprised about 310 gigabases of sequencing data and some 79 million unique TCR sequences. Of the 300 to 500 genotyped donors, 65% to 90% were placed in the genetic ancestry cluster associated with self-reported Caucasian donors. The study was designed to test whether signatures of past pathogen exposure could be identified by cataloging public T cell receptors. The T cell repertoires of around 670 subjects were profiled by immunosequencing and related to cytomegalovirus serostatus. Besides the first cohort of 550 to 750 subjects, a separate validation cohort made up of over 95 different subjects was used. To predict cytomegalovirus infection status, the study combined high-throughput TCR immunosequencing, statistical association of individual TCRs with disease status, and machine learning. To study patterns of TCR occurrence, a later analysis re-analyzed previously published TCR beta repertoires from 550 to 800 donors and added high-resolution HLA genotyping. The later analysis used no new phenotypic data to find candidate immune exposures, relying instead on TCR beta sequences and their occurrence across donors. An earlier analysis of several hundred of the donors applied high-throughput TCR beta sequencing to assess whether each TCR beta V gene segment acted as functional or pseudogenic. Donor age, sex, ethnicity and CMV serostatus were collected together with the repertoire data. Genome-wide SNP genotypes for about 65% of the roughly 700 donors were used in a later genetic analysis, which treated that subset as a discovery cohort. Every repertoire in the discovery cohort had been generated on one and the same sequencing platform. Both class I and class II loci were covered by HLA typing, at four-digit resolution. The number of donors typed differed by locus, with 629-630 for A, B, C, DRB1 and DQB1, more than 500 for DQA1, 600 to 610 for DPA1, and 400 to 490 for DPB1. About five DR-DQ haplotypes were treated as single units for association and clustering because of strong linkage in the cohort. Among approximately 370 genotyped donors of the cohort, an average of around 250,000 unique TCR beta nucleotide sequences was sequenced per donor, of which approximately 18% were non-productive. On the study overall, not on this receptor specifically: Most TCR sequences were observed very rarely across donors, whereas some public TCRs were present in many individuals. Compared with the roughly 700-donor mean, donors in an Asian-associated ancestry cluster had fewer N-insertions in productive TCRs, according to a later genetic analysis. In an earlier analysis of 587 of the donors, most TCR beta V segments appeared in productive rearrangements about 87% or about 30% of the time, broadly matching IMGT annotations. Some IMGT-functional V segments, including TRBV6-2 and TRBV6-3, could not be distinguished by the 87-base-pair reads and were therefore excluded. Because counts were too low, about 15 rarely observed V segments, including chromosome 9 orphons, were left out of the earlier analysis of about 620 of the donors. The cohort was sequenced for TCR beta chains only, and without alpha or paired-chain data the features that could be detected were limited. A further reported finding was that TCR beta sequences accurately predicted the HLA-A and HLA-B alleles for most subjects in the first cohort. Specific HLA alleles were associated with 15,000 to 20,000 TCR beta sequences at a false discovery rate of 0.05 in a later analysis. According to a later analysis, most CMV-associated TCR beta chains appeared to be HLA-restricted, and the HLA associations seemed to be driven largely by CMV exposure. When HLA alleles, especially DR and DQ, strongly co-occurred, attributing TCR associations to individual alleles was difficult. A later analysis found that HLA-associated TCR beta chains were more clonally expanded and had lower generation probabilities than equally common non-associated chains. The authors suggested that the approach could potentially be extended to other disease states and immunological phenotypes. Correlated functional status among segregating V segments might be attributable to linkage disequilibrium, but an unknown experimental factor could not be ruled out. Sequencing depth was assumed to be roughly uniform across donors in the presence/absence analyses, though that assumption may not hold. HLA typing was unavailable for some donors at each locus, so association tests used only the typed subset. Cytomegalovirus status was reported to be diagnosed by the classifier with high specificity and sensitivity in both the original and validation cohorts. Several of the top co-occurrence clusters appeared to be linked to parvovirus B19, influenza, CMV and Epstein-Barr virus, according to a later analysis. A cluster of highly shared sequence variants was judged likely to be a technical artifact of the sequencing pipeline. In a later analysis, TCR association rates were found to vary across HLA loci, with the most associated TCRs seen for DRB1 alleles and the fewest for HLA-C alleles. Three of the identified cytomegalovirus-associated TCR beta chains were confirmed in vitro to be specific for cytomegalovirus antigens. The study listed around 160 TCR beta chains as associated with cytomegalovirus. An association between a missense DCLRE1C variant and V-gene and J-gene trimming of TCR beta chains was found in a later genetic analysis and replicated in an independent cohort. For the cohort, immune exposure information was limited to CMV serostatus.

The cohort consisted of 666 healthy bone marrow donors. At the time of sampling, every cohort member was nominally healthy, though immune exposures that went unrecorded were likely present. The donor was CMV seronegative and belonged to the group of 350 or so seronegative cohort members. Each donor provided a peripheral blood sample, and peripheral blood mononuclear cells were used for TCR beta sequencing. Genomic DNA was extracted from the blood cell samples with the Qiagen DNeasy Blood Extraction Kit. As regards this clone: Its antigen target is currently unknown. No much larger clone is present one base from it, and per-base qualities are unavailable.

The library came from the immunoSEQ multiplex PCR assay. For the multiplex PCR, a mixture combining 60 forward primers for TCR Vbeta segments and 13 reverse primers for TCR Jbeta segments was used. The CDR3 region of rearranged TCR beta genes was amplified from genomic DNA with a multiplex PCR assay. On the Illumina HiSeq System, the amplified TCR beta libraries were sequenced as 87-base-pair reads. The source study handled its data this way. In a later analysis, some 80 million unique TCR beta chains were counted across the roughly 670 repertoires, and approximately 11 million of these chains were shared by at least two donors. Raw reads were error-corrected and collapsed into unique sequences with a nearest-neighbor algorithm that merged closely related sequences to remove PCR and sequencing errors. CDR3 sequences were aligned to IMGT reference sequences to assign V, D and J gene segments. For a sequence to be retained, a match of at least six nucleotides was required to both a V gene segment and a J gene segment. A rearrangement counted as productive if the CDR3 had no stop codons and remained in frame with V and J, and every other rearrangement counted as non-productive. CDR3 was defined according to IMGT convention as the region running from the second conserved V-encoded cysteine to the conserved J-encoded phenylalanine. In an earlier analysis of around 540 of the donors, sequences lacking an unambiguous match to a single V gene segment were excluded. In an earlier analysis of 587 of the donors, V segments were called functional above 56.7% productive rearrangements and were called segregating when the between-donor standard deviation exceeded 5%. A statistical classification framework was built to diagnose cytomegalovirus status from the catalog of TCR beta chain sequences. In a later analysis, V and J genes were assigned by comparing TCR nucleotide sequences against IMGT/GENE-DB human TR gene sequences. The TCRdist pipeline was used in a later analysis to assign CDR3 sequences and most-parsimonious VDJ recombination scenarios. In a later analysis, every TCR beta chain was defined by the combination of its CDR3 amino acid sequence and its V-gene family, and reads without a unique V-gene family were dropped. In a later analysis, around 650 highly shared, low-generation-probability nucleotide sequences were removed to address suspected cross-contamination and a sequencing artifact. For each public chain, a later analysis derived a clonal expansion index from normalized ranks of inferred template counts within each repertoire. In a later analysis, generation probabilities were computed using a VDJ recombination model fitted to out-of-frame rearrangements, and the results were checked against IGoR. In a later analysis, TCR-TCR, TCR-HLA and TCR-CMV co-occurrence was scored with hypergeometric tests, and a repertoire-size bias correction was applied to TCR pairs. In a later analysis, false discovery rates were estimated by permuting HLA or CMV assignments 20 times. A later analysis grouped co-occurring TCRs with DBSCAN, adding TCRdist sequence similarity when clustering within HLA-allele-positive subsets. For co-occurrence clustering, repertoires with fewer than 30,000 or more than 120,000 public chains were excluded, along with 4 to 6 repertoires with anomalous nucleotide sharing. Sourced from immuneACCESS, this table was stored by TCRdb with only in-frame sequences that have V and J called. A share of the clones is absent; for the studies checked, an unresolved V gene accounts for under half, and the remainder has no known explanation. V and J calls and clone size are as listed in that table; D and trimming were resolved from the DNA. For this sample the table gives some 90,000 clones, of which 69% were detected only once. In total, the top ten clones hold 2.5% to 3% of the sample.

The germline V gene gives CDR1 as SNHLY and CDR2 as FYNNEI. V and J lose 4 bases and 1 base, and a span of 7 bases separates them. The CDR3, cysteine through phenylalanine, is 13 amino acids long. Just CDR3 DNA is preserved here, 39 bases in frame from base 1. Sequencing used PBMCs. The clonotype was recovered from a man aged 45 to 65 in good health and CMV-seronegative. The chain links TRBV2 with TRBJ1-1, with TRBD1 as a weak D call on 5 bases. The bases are TGTGCCAGCAGTGGCAGGGCGAACACTGAAGCTTTCTTT. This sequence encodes CASSGRANTEAFF.